These 30 T cell receptor beta chains came from one sample sequenced in a study of CD8 T cells in ankylosing spondylitis. TCRdb reprocessed the 5' RACE reads via MiXCR and lists one record per CDR3 protein. This table has 300,000 to 400,000 distinct CDR3 sequences, more than 20% appearing once. Sample: blood, either unsorted or a sorted T cell fraction (not recorded which). The receptors originated from a male donor with ankylosing spondylitis or in good health (not recorded which).

This clonotype was seen only a few times. The chain recombines TRBV29-1 with TRBJ1-1; D is possibly TRBD1 (5 bases). The CDR3 sequence is 12 residues long. The germline V gene encodes CDR1 SQVTM and CDR2 ANQGSEA. V was pared by 1 base and J by 6 bases, with 9 bases between. The chain's CDR3 is CSVEAGGPEAFF. The CDR3 nucleotides are TGCAGCGTTGAAGCGGGGGGACCTGAAGCTTTCTTT.

This clonotype was seen more than once but under ten times. The chain is built from TRBV7-8 and TRBJ2-4; TRBD1 aligns across 7 bases. CDR1 SGHVS and CDR2 FQNEAQ come from the germline V gene. The CDR3 has 16 amino acids. J lost 4 bases, V lost 1 base, and 7 bases had no gene match. CDR3 in amino acids: CASSLVEMGQKNIQYF. In DNA form, the CDR3 reads TGTGCCAGCAGCTTAGTCGAGATGGGACAGAAAAACATTCAGTACTTC.

In this sample, this clonotype turned up a few times. The rearrangement links TRBV28 to TRBJ1-2, with 10 bases lining up with TRBD1. The trim removed 10 bases at V and 6 bases at J, leaving 11 bases unmatched. CDR3 length equals 14 residues. Germline CDR1 is MDHEN and CDR2 is SYDVKM. This CDR3 reads CATKETGGINGYTF. The CDR3 nucleotides are TGTGCCACAAAAGAGACAGGGGGCATCAATGGCTACACCTTC.

In DNA, the CDR3 is TGTGCCAGCAACCAAGGGGACTATTCCTACAATGAGCAGTTCTTC. Its translation: CASNQGDYSYNEQFF. J is TRBJ2-1 and V is TRBV7-8, with 7 bases lining up with TRBD2. Germline loops: CDR1 SGHVS, CDR2 FQNEAQ. Trimming removed 7 bases from V and 1 base from J; junction bases left unmatched: 7. This CDR3 has 15 amino acids.

This clonotype appeared a few times. CDR3 region: CAISPGTNSYNEQFF. The DNA for the CDR3 is TGTGCCATCAGCCCCGGGACTAACTCCTACAATGAGCAGTTCTTC. The chain employs TRBV10-3 and TRBJ2-1; 7 bases map to TRBD2. The CDR3 runs 15 residues. CDR1 and CDR2 from the germline V gene are ENHRY and SYGVKD. After removal of 6 bases from V and 0 bases from J, the junction contained 5 bases not matched to a gene.

The chain is built from TRBV28 and TRBJ2-5, with D perhaps matching TRBD2 (5 bases). With 3 bases removed from V and 7 bases from J, the gap between germline ends came to 6 bases. Germline values: CDR1 MDHEN, CDR2 SYDVKM. The CDR3 contains 11 residues. CDR3 in amino acids: CASSLAGTQYF. Here the CDR3 DNA reads TGTGCCAGCAGTTTGGCGGGGACCCAGTACTTC.

This clonotype was observed a few times. The chain links TRBV7-3 to TRBJ2-5; possibly TRBD1 for D (6 bases). This CDR3 has 15 residues. Trimming pared 2 bases from V and 1 base from J, leaving 11 bases between. The germline CDR1 and CDR2 sequences are SGHTA and FQGTGA. DNA of the CDR3: TGTGCCAGCAGCTTATTGTACAGGGCCCAAGAGACCCAGTACTTC. Amino acids: CASSLLYRAQETQYF.

This clonotype was observed a handful of times. The chain carries TRBV20-1 and TRBJ2-7; 7 bases fit TRBD1. V gave up 0 bases and J gave up 3 bases; unmatched junction bases: 5. Looked up from germline, CDR1 is DFQATT and CDR2 is SNEGSKA (reference sequence). This CDR3 contains 14 residues. CDR3 protein: CSARDPGQFYEQYF. In nucleotides, the CDR3 is TGCAGTGCTAGAGACCCGGGACAGTTCTACGAGCAGTACTTC.

The chain employs TRBV15 and TRBJ2-1, with 8 bases aligning to TRBD2. The CDR3 contains 15 residues. J lost 5 bases, V lost 5 bases, and 8 bases had no gene match. Germline V lookup: CDR1 LNHNV, CDR2 YYDKDF (reference sequence). CDR3 residues: CATSWNSGDNNEQFF. DNA for the CDR3: TGTGCCACCAGCTGGAATAGCGGGGACAACAATGAGCAGTTCTTC.

This clonotype was counted a few times. V is TRBV5-4 and J is TRBJ2-1; 7 nucleotides align to TRBD1. Germline lookup yields CDR1 SGHNT and CDR2 YYREEE (reference sequence). This CDR3 region has 15 residues. J was trimmed by 6 bases and V by 5 bases; bases with no gene match: 11. The CDR3 DNA sequence: TGTGCCAGCAGATCTAGGGGGCGAAAGAGCAATGAGCAGTTCTTC. Amino acid sequence: CASRSRGRKSNEQFF. Full variable domain (outside the CDR3, taken from reference TRBV5-4 and TRBJ2-1): ETGVTQSPTHLIKTRGQQVTLRCSSQSGHNTVSWYQQALGQGPQFIFQYYREEENGRGNFPPRFSGLQFPNYSSELNVNALELDDSALYLCASRSRGRKSNEQFFGPGTRLTVL.

This sequence joins TRBV28 and TRBJ1-6, with D possibly being TRBD1 (6 bases). Trimming removed 3 bases at V and 0 bases at J, with 12 bases between. Germline loops: CDR1 MDHEN, CDR2 SYDVKM. The CDR3 consists of 17 residues. The CDR3 reads CASSLSTGSSYNSPLHF. For the CDR3, the DNA is TGTGCCAGCAGTTTGTCGACAGGCAGCTCCTATAATTCACCCCTCCACTTT.

V and J are TRBV29-1 and TRBJ2-7; 10 nucleotides align to TRBD1. The CDR3 runs to 14 residues. Per the germline V gene, CDR1 is SQVTM and CDR2 is ANQGSEA. V was pared by 5 bases and J by 9 bases, with 13 bases of the junction left unmatched. DNA of the CDR3: TGCAGCGTTCCCGACAGGGGGCAAGGAGCCGGGCAGTACTTC. Amino acid sequence: CSVPDRGQGAGQYF.

The rearrangement links TRBV6-4 to TRBJ2-3, with 8 bases fitting TRBD1. The V gene end was trimmed by 5 bases and the J gene end by 4 bases; junction bases not matched to a gene: 14. The CDR3 is 17 amino acids. Germline V gene sequence: CDR1 MRHNA, CDR2 SNTAGT. The chain's CDR3 is CASSKLAGTGQADTQYF. CDR3 coding DNA: TGTGCCAGCAGTAAATTAGCCGGGACAGGCCAGGCAGATACGCAGTATTTT.

This rearrangement joins TRBV15 to TRBJ2-5; D unresolved. Per the germline V gene, CDR1 is LNHNV and CDR2 is YYDKDF (reference sequence). This CDR3 region has 11 residues. V was clipped by 1 base and J by 5 bases, with 2 bases between them. The chain's CDR3 is CATSRVETQYF. In nucleotides, the CDR3 is TGTGCCACCAGCAGAGTGGAGACCCAGTACTTC.

This chain links TRBV4-1 with TRBJ1-1; 7 bases are a match to TRBD1. Germline V gene sequence: CDR1 MGHRA, CDR2 YSYEKL. Trimming took 4 bases from V and 2 from J; bases not matched to a gene: 10. The CDR3 is 16 amino acids. CDR3 bases: TGCGCCAGCAGCCTACCCCTGGGACAGCTTAACACTGAAGCTTTCTTT. It is translated as CASSLPLGQLNTEAFF.

V is TRBV4-2 and J is TRBJ2-1; TRBD1 matches at 10 bases. The length of the CDR3 is 14 residues. In germline, CDR1 is LGHNA, CDR2 YNFKEQ. Germline trimming cut 4 bases from V and 7 bases from J; bases unmatched to any gene: 4. The CDR3 loop is CASSRGQGGNEQFF. CDR3 bases: TGTGCCAGCAGCCGCGGACAGGGGGGGAATGAGCAGTTCTTC.

The chain employs TRBV12-3 or TRBV12-4 and TRBJ2-1, with a tentative D call TRBD2 (5 bases). This CDR3 comprises 13 residues. V was clipped by 6 bases and J by 7 bases, with 13 bases between them. This chain's CDR3 is CASREKGSNEQFF. CDR3 sequence (DNA): TGTGCCAGCAGAGAAAAAGGGAGTAATGAGCAGTTCTTC.

V is TRBV29-1 and J is TRBJ2-1, with 10 bases that match TRBD2. The CDR3 contains 17 residues. Germline V gene data show CDR1 as SQVTM and CDR2 as ANQGSEA. The junction had 8 bases not matched to a gene; V was cut back by 3 bases and J by 0 bases. CDR3 DNA sequence: TGCAGCGTTGACGGGCTAGCGGGGGCCTCCTCCTACAATGAGCAGTTCTTC. It specifies CSVDGLAGASSYNEQFF.

The sample holds a few counts of this clonotype. One end of the junction varies from germline; a read error may be responsible. The chain uses TRBV7-9 and TRBJ2-4, with 8 bases matching TRBD1. The CDR3 spans 12 residues. Germline assignment: CDR1 SEHNR and CDR2 FQNEAQ (reference sequence). CDR3 amino acids: CASSLIDRGFHF. CDR3 bases: TGTGCCAGCAGCTTAATTGACAGGGGTTTCCACTTC.

At least ten counts were recorded for this clonotype. This chain joins TRBV12-3 or TRBV12-4 and TRBJ2-3; D is unresolved. The germline V and J ends were trimmed by 6 bases and 0 bases, with 13 bases remaining between them. The CDR3 runs 15 residues. Here the CDR3 reads CASSSPAASTDTQYF. In DNA, the CDR3 is TGTGCCAGCAGCTCACCGGCAGCTAGCACAGATACGCAGTATTTT.

The chain recombines TRBV6-1 with TRBJ1-1; D unresolved. The CDR3 spans 13 residues. The germline CDR1 and CDR2 sequences are MNHNS and SASEGT. V lost 8 bases, J lost 0 bases, and 10 bases lay in between. The CDR3 protein is CASLGAMNTEAFF. DNA of the CDR3: TGTGCCAGCCTCGGCGCCATGAACACTGAAGCTTTCTTT.

The rearrangement uses TRBV20-1 and TRBJ2-7; possibly TRBD1 for D (5 bases). The CDR3 runs 13 residues. Germline V gives CDR1 DFQATT, CDR2 SNEGSKA (reference sequence). Trimming removed 5 bases from V and 0 bases from J, with 11 bases in between. As DNA, the CDR3 is TGCAGTGCTGAGGACACCGTCTCCTACGAGCAGTACTTC. It is translated as CSAEDTVSYEQYF.

V and J are TRBV6-2 or TRBV6-3 and TRBJ2-5, with D possibly being TRBD2 (5 bases). This CDR3 has 14 residues. Germline V gene lookup returns CDR1 MNHEY and CDR2 SVGEGT. V was cut by 7 bases and J by 0 bases, with 12 bases left in between. As DNA, the CDR3 is TGTGCCAGCACTGACTTGGACTACCAAGAGACCCAGTACTTC. Its protein product is CASTDLDYQETQYF.

In this sample, this clonotype turned up many times. This chain uses TRBV10-3 with TRBJ2-2; no reliable D call. Per the germline V gene, CDR1 is ENHRY and CDR2 is SYGVKD. CDR3 length: 13 amino acids. V gave up 8 bases and J gave up 5 bases, with 12 bases separating them. CDR3 residues: CAIPHTGTGELFF. Written as DNA, the CDR3 is TGTGCCATCCCCCACACCGGGACCGGGGAGCTGTTTTTT.

This clonotype was seen only a few times. The chain joins TRBV12-3 or TRBV12-4 to TRBJ2-7; D not certain. This CDR3 comprises 14 residues. Trimming removed 7 bases from V and 2 bases from J, with 15 bases in between. CDR3 sequence reads: CASTPSLEPYEQYF. The CDR3 nucleotides are TGTGCCAGCACCCCCTCCCTTGAGCCCTACGAGCAGTACTTC.

This clonotype has ten or more counts. The junction does not match germline at one end; this may be a read error. CDR3 in amino acids: CASSLDSDQPQHF. The DNA for the CDR3 is TGCGCCAGCAGCTTGGACAGCGATCAGCCCCAGCATTTT. This chain links TRBV7-9 with TRBJ1-5, with D possibly matching TRBD1 (6 bases). Germline CDR1 reads SEHNR; CDR2 reads FQNEAQ (reference sequence). This CDR3 has 13 amino acids.

This clonotype was seen many times. The chain uses TRBV27 and TRBJ1-1; D is unresolved. The CDR3 length is 13 residues. CDR1 and CDR2 (germline): MNHEY, SMNVEV (reference sequence). Between the trimmed V and J ends, which lost 7 bases and 6 bases, there was a span of 15 bases. In DNA, the CDR3 is TGTGCCAGCACCCACCCCGTCCGTGCTGAAGCTTTCTTT. Translation: CASTHPVRAEAFF.

The chain recombines TRBV6-5 with TRBJ2-3; D call uncertain. Germline V lookup: CDR1 MNHEY, CDR2 SVGAGI. V was clipped by 2 bases and J by 3 bases, with 9 bases between them. This CDR3 region has 14 residues. The CDR3 DNA reads as TGTGCCAGCAGTTACGTCAAGGGAACAGATACGCAGTATTTT. Translation gives CASSYVKGTDTQYF.

V gene TRBV12-5 combines with J gene TRBJ2-2, with D tentatively TRBD2 (6 bases). The germline V gene has CDR1 LGHNT and CDR2 FRNRAP. CDR3 size: 17 residues. V lost 4 bases to trimming and J lost 4 bases, with 19 bases between them. For the CDR3, the DNA is TGTGCTAGTGGTTCCCTGGGCGGGACGGGTAGCACCGGGGAGCTGTTTTTT. This sequence encodes CASGSLGGTGSTGELFF.

This chain uses TRBV4-2 with TRBJ2-2; D remains unclear. The germline CDR1 and CDR2 sequences are LGHNA and YNFKEQ. V was pared by 2 bases and J by 2 bases, with 6 bases between. The CDR3 totals 14 residues. This chain's CDR3 is CASSQSSNTGELFF. The CDR3 DNA reads as TGTGCCAGCAGCCAATCTAGTAACACCGGGGAGCTGTTTTTT.